This T cell receptor (beta chain) came from a study of shared T cell receptors in the human thymus. Here immunoSEQ multiplex PCR was the method, and the copy in TCRdb shows in-frame clones only, minus some. The profile shows tens of thousands of clones, about 95% of them singletons. The CDR3 extends over 14 amino acids. Looked up from germline, CDR1 is SGHRS and CDR2 is YFSETQ. Trimming took 4 bases from V and 8 from J, leaving 13 bases between them. The chain combines TRBV5-1 with TRBJ2-6; the D is unclear. The clonotype was recovered from a human donor. The specimen was thymocytes. The CDR3 DNA reads as TGCGCCAGCAGCCCCGAAAGGTCCACCAACGTCCTGACTTTC. Protein product: CASSPERSTNVLTF.